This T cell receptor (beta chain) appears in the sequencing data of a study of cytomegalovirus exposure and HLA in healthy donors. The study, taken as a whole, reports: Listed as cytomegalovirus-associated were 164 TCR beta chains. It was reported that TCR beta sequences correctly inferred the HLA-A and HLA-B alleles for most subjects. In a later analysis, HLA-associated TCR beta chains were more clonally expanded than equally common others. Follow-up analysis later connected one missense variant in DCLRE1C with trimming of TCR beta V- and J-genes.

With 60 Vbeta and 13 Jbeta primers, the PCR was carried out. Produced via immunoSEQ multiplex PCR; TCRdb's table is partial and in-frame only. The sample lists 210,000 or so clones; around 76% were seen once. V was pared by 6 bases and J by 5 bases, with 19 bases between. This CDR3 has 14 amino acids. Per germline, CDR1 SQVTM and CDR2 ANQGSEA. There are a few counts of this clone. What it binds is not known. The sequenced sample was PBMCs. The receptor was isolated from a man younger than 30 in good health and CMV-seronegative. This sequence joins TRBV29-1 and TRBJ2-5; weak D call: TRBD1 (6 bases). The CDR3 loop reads CSVAKDPQGETQYF. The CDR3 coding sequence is TGCAGCGTAGCCAAGGACCCTCAGGGGGAGACCCAGTACTTC.